This entry lists 24 T cell receptor beta chains sequenced from one sample in a study of cytomegalovirus exposure and HLA in healthy donors. PCR primers comprised 60 Vbeta and 13 Jbeta primers. Clones were read by immunoSEQ multiplex PCR, and TCRdb kept only the in-frame ones, dropping some. Of 80,000 to 100,000 clones in the sample, 65% to 80% were seen once. The sample consisted of PBMCs. The receptors derive from a woman between 18 and 29 years old in good health and CMV-seropositive.

V gene TRBV19 combines with J gene TRBJ1-2; TRBD1 is a possible D gene (5 bases). Deletions cut 3 bases from V and 3 bases from J, with 11 bases between. This CDR3 contains 14 residues. In germline, CDR1 is LNHDA, CDR2 SQIVND (reference sequence). CDR3 loop: CASSMMGGYYGYTF. CDR3 coding DNA: TGTGCCAGTAGTATGATGGGGGGTTACTATGGCTACACCTTC.

V is TRBV5-6 and J is TRBJ2-5; D is unresolved. Germline V lookup: CDR1 SGHDT, CDR2 YYEEEE. Trimming left V 4 bases short and J 0 bases short, with 4 bases between. The CDR3 sequence is 12 residues long. DNA of the CDR3: TGTGCCAGCAGCCCCAACCAAGAGACCCAGTACTTC. It yields the protein CASSPNQETQYF.

The J gene is TRBJ1-1, the V gene TRBV5-1, with D unclear. The CDR3 extends over 14 amino acids. Germline V CDR1 and CDR2: SGHRS, YFSETQ. V was trimmed by 0 bases and J by 0 bases, leaving 6 bases between them. The CDR3 region is CASSLGHMNTEAFF. For the CDR3, the DNA is TGCGCCAGCAGCTTGGGACACATGAACACTGAAGCTTTCTTT.

This clone was counted only a few times. This chain uses TRBV15 with TRBJ1-5; D unresolved. The V end lost 0 bases, the J end lost 5 bases, and 5 bases lay between the germline ends. CDR3 length: 13 residues. Per the germline V gene, CDR1 is LNHNV and CDR2 is YYDKDF (reference sequence). CDR3 sequence (DNA): TGTGCCACCAGCAGAGATCAGGATCAGCCCCAGCATTTT. This codes for CATSRDQDQPQHF.

The J gene is TRBJ1-5, the V gene TRBV28; D remains unclear. Germline-derived CDR1 and CDR2 are MDHEN and SYDVKM. The CDR3 consists of 14 residues. Trimming left V 8 bases short and J 4 bases short, with 15 bases between. The DNA of the CDR3 is TGTGCCAGCGTCAAGTGGCGGGATAATCAGCCCCAGCATTTT. Its translation is CASVKWRDNQPQHF. The whole variable domain, remainder taken from reference TRBV28 and TRBJ1-5, is DVKVTQSSRYLVKRTGEKVFLECVQDMDHENMFWYRQDPGLGLRLIYFSYDVKMKEKGDIPEGYSVSREKKERFSLILESASTNQTSMYLCASVKWRDNQPQHFGDGTRLSIL.

DNA for the CDR3: TGTGCCAGCAGTGAGGGGACAGGGACGAAGGAGCAGTACTTC. Translated: CASSEGTGTKEQYF. This chain joins TRBV2 and TRBJ2-7, with TRBD1 identical over 9 bases. CDR1 is SNHLY and CDR2 is FYNNEI in the germline V gene. V gave up 3 bases and J gave up 7 bases; unmatched junction bases: 7. CDR3 size: 14 residues.

With respect to this clone: Different DNA sequences within this sample yield the same CDR3. The genes are TRBV7-2 and TRBJ2-5, with TRBD2 matching 15 bases. CDR3 length: 16 residues. From germline, CDR1 is SGHTA and CDR2 FQGNSA. V lost 4 bases, J lost 2 bases, and 2 bases stayed unmatched. The DNA for the CDR3 is TGTGCCAGCAGCTCAGGACTAGCGGGGGGGCAAGAGACCCAGTACTTC. Translated, it gives CASSSGLAGGQETQYF.

The gene calls are TRBV7-2 and TRBJ2-1, with D possibly TRBD2 on 5 matching bases. The V end lost 4 bases, the J end lost 2 bases, and 15 bases lay between the germline ends. The germline CDR1 and CDR2 sequences are SGHTA and FQGNSA. The CDR3 contains 16 residues. The CDR3 protein is CASSSQPGSAYNEQFF. CDR3 nucleotides: TGTGCCAGCAGCTCTCAACCGGGATCAGCCTACAATGAGCAGTTCTTC. Combining the CDR3 with reference TRBV7-2 and TRBJ2-1 gives the whole variable domain GAGVSQSPSNKVTEKGKDVELRCDPISGHTALYWYRQSLGQGLEFLIYFQGNSAPDKSGLPSDRFSAERTGGSVSTLTIQRTQQEDSAVYLCASSSQPGSAYNEQFFGPGTRLTVL.

The rearrangement uses TRBV28 and TRBJ1-1; D possibly corresponds to TRBD1 (5 bases). This CDR3 is built from 13 residues. V gave up 9 bases and J gave up 3 bases, with 14 bases separating them. CDR1 and CDR2 from the germline V gene are MDHEN and SYDVKM. DNA for the CDR3: TGTGCCAGTACAGAATGGGGGGACACTGAAGCTTTCTTT. As protein: CASTEWGDTEAFF.

J is TRBJ1-1 and V is TRBV6-9; D is perhaps TRBD1 (5 bases). Germline V gives CDR1 MNHGY, CDR2 SVAAGI. This CDR3 is 15 amino acids long. V gave up 2 bases and J gave up 0 bases, with 10 bases separating them. The CDR3 coding sequence is TGTGCCAGCAGTTATGTGCGGGGGGTGAACACTGAAGCTTTCTTT. This encodes CASSYVRGVNTEAFF.

This clone was picked up a small number of times. The V gene is TRBV29-1, the J gene TRBJ2-7; the D is unclear. The V end lost 4 bases, the J end lost 2 bases, and 9 bases lay between the germline ends. CDR1 and CDR2 (germline): SQVTM, ANQGSEA. The CDR3 is 12 amino acids. This CDR3 is CSVVGQTYEQYF. For the CDR3, the DNA is TGCAGCGTTGTGGGCCAAACCTACGAGCAGTACTTC.

The J gene is TRBJ1-6, the V gene TRBV28; D gene ambiguous. V was shortened by 8 bases and J by 0 bases, with 5 bases between the two germline ends. The CDR3 contains 13 residues. Per germline, CDR1 MDHEN and CDR2 SYDVKM. The CDR3 DNA is TGTGCCAGCTCGAGCTCCTATAATTCACCCCTCCACTTT. Its protein is CASSSSYNSPLHF. Drawing the rest from reference TRBV28 and TRBJ1-6, the complete variable domain is DVKVTQSSRYLVKRTGEKVFLECVQDMDHENMFWYRQDPGLGLRLIYFSYDVKMKEKGDIPEGYSVSREKKERFSLILESASTNQTSMYLCASSSSYNSPLHFGNGTRLTVT.

The chain joins TRBV28 to TRBJ1-5, with 9 bases lining up with TRBD1. V gave up 3 bases and J gave up 3 bases; unmatched junction bases: 3. This CDR3 spans 15 amino acids. Germline V gene lookup returns CDR1 MDHEN and CDR2 SYDVKM. Written as DNA, the CDR3 is TGTGCCAGCAGTTTGACAGGGGGTACCAATCAGCCCCAGCATTTT. Protein sequence: CASSLTGGTNQPQHF.

The gene calls are TRBV28 and TRBJ1-4, with 7 bases identical to TRBD1. With V trimmed by 5 bases and J by 7 bases, 10 bases remained unmatched. CDR3 length: 15 residues. Germline lookup yields CDR1 MDHEN and CDR2 SYDVKM. In DNA, the CDR3 is TGTGCCAGCAGTGCCCCAGGGGGTGGGAGTGAAAAACTGTTTTTT. This encodes CASSAPGGGSEKLFF.

The chain combines TRBV7-3 with TRBJ2-1; D remains unclear. Trimming left V 2 bases short and J 6 bases short, with 8 bases between. CDR1 and CDR2 (germline): SGHTA, FQGTGA. The CDR3 has 13 residues. CDR3: CASSLLPRNEQFF. CDR3 DNA: TGTGCCAGCAGCTTACTACCCCGCAATGAGCAGTTCTTC.

J is TRBJ2-1 and V is TRBV10-3; possible D gene TRBD1, 6 bases. CDR1 is ENHRY and CDR2 is SYGVKD in the germline V gene. The germline V and J ends were trimmed by 2 bases and 8 bases, with 16 bases remaining between them. The CDR3 has 15 amino acids. CDR3 loop: CAISEDHRVRDEQFF. The CDR3 DNA reads as TGTGCCATCAGTGAGGATCACAGGGTCCGGGATGAGCAGTTCTTC.

The chain carries TRBV27 and TRBJ1-1; 7 bases align to TRBD1. J was trimmed by 5 bases and V by 0 bases; bases with no gene match: 6. The CDR3 sequence is 15 residues long. Germline V gene sequence: CDR1 MNHEY, CDR2 SMNVEV (reference sequence). This CDR3 reads CASSLSTGAGTEAFF. The CDR3 nucleotides read TGTGCCAGCAGTTTATCTACAGGGGCGGGGACTGAAGCTTTCTTT.

The chain recombines TRBV7-3 with TRBJ2-5, with TRBD2 identical over 7 bases. With V trimmed by 5 bases and J by 2 bases, 5 bases remained unmatched. Germline CDR1 SGHTA, CDR2 FQGTGA. The CDR3 contains 14 residues. CDR3 residues: CASSHGGSQETQYF. CDR3 DNA sequence: TGTGCCAGCAGCCACGGGGGGTCACAAGAGACCCAGTACTTC.

V is TRBV7-9 and J is TRBJ1-4, with a possible D match to TRBD1 (5 bases). The V and J ends lost 8 bases and 4 bases respectively, with 14 bases between them. This CDR3 has 14 residues. Germline-derived CDR1 and CDR2 are SEHNR and FQNEAQ (reference sequence). The CDR3 region has the DNA TGTGCCAGCCAAAAGGGGTGGGGTAATGAAAAACTGTTTTTT. Its translation: CASQKGWGNEKLFF.

V gene TRBV11-2 combines with J gene TRBJ1-2; no clear D gene. CDR3 length equals 15 residues. V lost 5 bases, J lost 5 bases, and 18 bases lay in between. Per the germline V gene, CDR1 is SGHAT and CDR2 is FQNNGV. The CDR3 here is CASSPSRSTPYGYTF. The CDR3 bases are TGTGCCAGCAGCCCCTCGAGATCCACTCCTTATGGCTACACCTTC. Full variable domain (remainder filled in from reference TRBV11-2 and TRBJ1-2): EAGVAQSPRYKIIEKRQSVAFWCNPISGHATLYWYQQILGQGPKLLIQFQNNGVVDDSQLPKDRFSAERLKGVDSTLKIQPAKLEDSAVYLCASSPSRSTPYGYTFGSGTRLTVV.

The V gene is TRBV19, the J gene TRBJ2-7, with 7 nucleotides matching TRBD1. J gave up 8 bases and V 3 bases, and 10 bases lay outside the gene matches. Per germline, CDR1 LNHDA and CDR2 SQIVND (reference sequence). The CDR3 is 14 residues long. The CDR3 region has the DNA TGTGCCAGTAGTATTGGGCAGGGGGTAAATAAGCAGTACTTC. Residues: CASSIGQGVNKQYF.

This clone came up a few times. CDR3 coding DNA: TGCAGCGTTGAACTGTCCCCGGGACAGGCAAGCTCTGGGGCCAACGTCCTGACTTTC. Residues: CSVELSPGQASSGANVLTF. The rearrangement uses TRBV29-1 and TRBJ2-6; 8 bases map to TRBD1. V dropped 2 bases and J dropped 0; count of bases not matched to a gene: 12. Germline loops: CDR1 SQVTM, CDR2 ANQGSEA. The CDR3 length is 19 residues.

In this sample, this clone turned up a few times. The V and J genes are TRBV19 and TRBJ2-7; 12 nucleotides align to TRBD2. The CDR3 has 16 residues. With 5 bases clipped from V and 5 bases from J, the junction kept 10 bases outside the gene matches. Germline V gene data show CDR1 as LNHDA and CDR2 as SQIVND (reference sequence). The CDR3 loop reads CASSSLRLAGDHEQYF. For the CDR3, the DNA is TGTGCCAGTAGTTCGCTTAGACTAGCGGGAGATCACGAGCAGTACTTC. The variable domain in full, completed from reference TRBV19 and TRBJ2-7, reads DGGITQSPKYLFRKEGQNVTLSCEQNLNHDAMYWYRQDPGQGLRLIYYSQIVNDFQKGDIAEGYSVSREKKESFPLTVTSAQKNPTAFYLCASSSLRLAGDHEQYFGPGTRLTVT.

CDR3 amino acids: CASSSSPAALYTEAFF. Written as DNA, the CDR3 is TGTGCCAGCAGCTCTAGCCCCGCTGCCTTATACACTGAAGCTTTCTTT. The chain couples TRBV7-2 to TRBJ1-1; no clear D. The CDR3 covers 16 residues. Trimming cost V 4 bases and J 3 bases, with 18 bases left between them. Germline CDR1 SGHTA, CDR2 FQGNSA.